The TCR beta chain described here comes from a study of glioma-infiltrating T cells after dendritic cell vaccination. Study details: Dendritic cell vaccine was injected intradermally three times, biweekly.

Selection required adequate fresh-frozen tumor tissue plus more than two years' survival data. V shed 6 bases, J shed 1 base, and the junction held 6 bases outside the gene matches. The CDR3 sequence is 14 residues long. Germline V gene sequence: CDR1 SGHDT, CDR2 YYEEEE. Assay used: immunoSEQ multiplex PCR; TCRdb lists only in-frame clones, some missing. The table shows about 73,000 clones, with roughly 82% occurring only once. The specimen comprised blood, sampled before dendritic cell vaccination. The sequence came from a human donor with glioblastoma. The rearrangement links TRBV5-6 to TRBJ1-2, with 7 bases identical to TRBD1. CDR3: CASTQQGLNYGYTF. The CDR3 region has the DNA TGTGCCAGCACCCAACAGGGGCTTAACTATGGCTACACCTTC.